This T cell receptor beta chain was recovered during a study of blood T cell repertoires in COVID-19. Study background: T cells, B-cell-depleted T cells, or PBMCs supplied cDNA or gDNA.

Authors' processing steps: Cell counts per sample came from amplifying reference gene primers. Assay used: immunoSEQ multiplex PCR; TCRdb lists only in-frame clones, some missing. D and trimming were read from the DNA, whereas the V and J calls and clone size are those reported in that table. The table has roughly 460,000 clones, 80% to 90% seen once; the top ten hold around 0.92%. In its sample, this clone was seen a few times. The CDR3 is 13 residues long. Germline V CDR1 and CDR2: SGHNT, YYREEE (reference sequence). V was clipped by 7 bases and J by 7 bases, with 17 bases between them. Enrollment of patients from Seattle took place during active infection, with longitudinal follow-up.

This TCR came from a man between 18 and 35 years old with COVID-19, enrolled during active disease. V and J are TRBV5-4 and TRBJ1-1, with a weak D call TRBD1 (6 bases). The sequenced sample was peripheral blood. CDR3 sequence reads: CASLAGGQDEAFF. The CDR3 DNA follows: TGTGCCAGCCTGGCGGGGGGACAAGATGAAGCTTTCTTT.